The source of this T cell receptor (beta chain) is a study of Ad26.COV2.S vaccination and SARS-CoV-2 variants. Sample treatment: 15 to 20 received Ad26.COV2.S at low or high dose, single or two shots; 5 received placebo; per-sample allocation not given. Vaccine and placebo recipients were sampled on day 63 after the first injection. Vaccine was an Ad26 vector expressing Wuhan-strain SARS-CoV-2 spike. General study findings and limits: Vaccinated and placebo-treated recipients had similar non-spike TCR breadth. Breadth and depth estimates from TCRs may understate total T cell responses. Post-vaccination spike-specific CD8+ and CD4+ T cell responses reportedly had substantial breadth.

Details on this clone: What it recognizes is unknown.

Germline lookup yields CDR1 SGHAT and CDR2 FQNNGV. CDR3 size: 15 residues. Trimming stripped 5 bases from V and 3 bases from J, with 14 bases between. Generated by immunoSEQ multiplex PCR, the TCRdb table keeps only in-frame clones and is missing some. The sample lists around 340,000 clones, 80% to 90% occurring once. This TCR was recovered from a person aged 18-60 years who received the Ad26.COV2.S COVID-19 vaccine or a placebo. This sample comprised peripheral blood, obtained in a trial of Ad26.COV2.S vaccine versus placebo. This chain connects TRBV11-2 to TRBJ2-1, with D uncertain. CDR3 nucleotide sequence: TGTGCCAGCAGCCCGACGACCCGCAGCTACAATGAGCAGTTCTTC. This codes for CASSPTTRSYNEQFF.